These T cell receptor beta chains were read from a single sample in a study of blood T cell repertoires in COVID-19. TCRdb's copy holds only in-frame clones and misses some; the assay was immunoSEQ multiplex PCR. This table holds some 80,000 clones, 65% to 85% found once. What was sequenced was peripheral blood. These receptors were obtained from a man over 45 with acute or convalescent COVID-19. Each CDR3 is given with its conserved first and last residue. A D gene is named only where the DNA matches it firmly. A clone size is listed for some rows: how often the clone was seen (once, few, many), or a class if it is expanded.

>TRBD2|TRBJ2-5|TRBV15|NA
TGTGCCACCAGCCAGACTAGCGGGAGTAAAGAGACCCAGTACTTC
CATSQTSGSKETQYF
>TRBD2|TRBJ2-3|TRBV7-2|NA
TGTGCCAGCAGGCTAGCGGGAGGGACAGATACGCAGTATTTT
CASRLAGGTDTQYF
>NA|TRBJ2-7|TRBV18|NA
TGTGCCAGCTCACCACCGTCCCCTAGCGACGAGCAGTACTTC
CASSPPSPSDEQYF
>NA|TRBJ1-5|TRBV19|NA
TGTGCCAGTAGTATAGTAGGCCAAAGGCAGGTGAATCAGCCCCAGCATTTT
CASSIVGQRQVNQPQHF
>TRBD1|TRBJ2-7|TRBV11-2|NA
TGTGCCAGCAGCCACCCGAAGCCCGGACAGGAATCCTACGAGCAGTACTTC
CASSHPKPGQESYEQYF
>NA|TRBJ2-7|TRBV15|NA
TGTGCCACCAGCAGAGATCAGGGCCCCGCCTACGAGCAGTACTTC
CATSRDQGPAYEQYF
>NA|TRBJ2-1|TRBV3-1/TRBV3-2|once
TGTGCCAGCAGCCAAGAACCCCGGGATCTCCAGTTCTTC
CASSQEPRDLQFF
>NA|TRBJ1-1|TRBV7-8|NA
TGTGCCAGCAGCCAGCCAGGGGTGCACACTGAAGCTTTCTTT
CASSQPGVHTEAFF
>TRBD2|TRBJ2-3|TRBV6-5|NA
TGTGCCAGCAGTTACACTAGCGGACACACAGATACGCAGTATTTT
CASSYTSGHTDTQYF
>TRBD2|TRBJ2-7|TRBV27|NA
TGTGCCAGCAAGTCTGGACTAGCGGCCCAATTGGAGTACTTC
CASKSGLAAQLEYF
>TRBD1|TRBJ2-1|TRBV28|NA
TGTGCCAGCGAGCTTTCGAGGGGGCCAATCTCCGAGCAGTTCTTC
CASELSRGPISEQFF
>NA|TRBJ2-1|TRBV28|NA
TGTGCCAGCAGTTTAGGAGGGAGCTCCTACAATGAGCAGTTCTTC
CASSLGGSSYNEQFF
>NA|TRBJ1-5|TRBV19|NA
TGTGCCAGTAGTATAAGCGCCGCGGCAGGGGCCAATCAGCCCCAGCATTTT
CASSISAAAGANQPQHF
>TRBD2|TRBJ2-5|TRBV5-6|NA
TGTGCCAGCAGCTTGGTTCTCGGGGGGACCCAAGAGACCCAGTACTTC
CASSLVLGGTQETQYF
>TRBD1|TRBJ2-7|TRBV5-1|NA
TGCGCCAGCAGCTTGATCGACAGGGGGGGTCTCCATTACGAGCAGTACTTC
CASSLIDRGGLHYEQYF
>NA|TRBJ2-3|TRBV7-2|NA
TGTGCCAGCAGTAGGACTAATTTCGGGGACACAGATACGCAGTATTTT
CASSRTNFGDTDTQYF
>NA|TRBJ1-1|TRBV6-5|NA
TGTGCCAGCAGACAGGGGAACACTGAAGCTTTCTTT
CASRQGNTEAFF
>NA|TRBJ2-3|TRBV29-1|NA
TGCAGCGTTCCCAGCGGGTTCACAGATACGCAGTATTTT
CSVPSGFTDTQYF
>TRBD1|TRBJ2-2|TRBV9|NA
TGTGCCAGCAGCGCCCCGACAGGGACGAACACCGGGGAGCTGTTTTTT
CASSAPTGTNTGELFF
>TRBD1|TRBJ2-2|TRBV18|NA
TGTGCCAGCTCACAAGACGTTGGGACAGGGAACACCGGGGAGCTGTTTTTT
CASSQDVGTGNTGELFF
>NA|TRBJ2-1|TRBV5-1|NA
TGCGCCAGCAGCTTGGCCACTGGCGGAGGGCTCTACAATGAGCAGTTCTTC
CASSLATGGGLYNEQFF
>TRBD1|TRBJ1-3|TRBV18|NA
TGTGCCAGCTCACCATTCGACAGGGCCTCTGGAAACACCATATATTTT
CASSPFDRASGNTIYF
>NA|TRBJ1-2|TRBV18|NA
TGTGCCAGCTCACCAGGGGGGATCGGCTATGGCTACACCTTC
CASSPGGIGYGYTF
>TRBD1|TRBJ1-6|TRBV5-1|few
TGCGCCAGCAGCGGTGGGACAGGAAATTCACCCCTCCACTTT
CASSGGTGNSPLHF
>TRBD1|TRBJ1-1|TRBV28|NA
TGTGCCAGCAGTTCGGGACAGCTTACTGAAGCTTTCTTT
CASSSGQLTEAFF
>NA|TRBJ1-5|TRBV7-6|NA
TGTGCCAGCAGCCAGCAGGGACAGCCCCAGCATTTT
CASSQQGQPQHF
>TRBD2|TRBJ2-3|TRBV5-1|NA
TGCGCCAGCAGCTTCCTCCTAGCGGGGGGCACAGATACGCAGTATTTT
CASSFLLAGGTDTQYF
>NA|TRBJ1-3|TRBV19|few
TGTGCCAGTAGCACAGGGTACAGGACTGGAAACACCATATATTTT
CASSTGYRTGNTIYF
>NA|TRBJ1-5|TRBV5-1|NA
TGCGCCAGCAGCTCAGGGGACGGCAATCAGCCCCAGCATTTT
CASSSGDGNQPQHF
>TRBD2|TRBJ2-3|TRBV11-3|once
TGTGCCAGCACAGGGCGGGAGGGTACTGCAGATACGCAGTATTTT
CASTGREGTADTQYF
>NA|TRBJ2-5|TRBV2|NA
TGTGCCAGCAGTGCAGGAGGCCTCGTCGAAGAGACCCAGTACTTC
CASSAGGLVEETQYF
>NA|TRBJ1-5|TRBV2|NA
TGTGCCAGCAGTGGAGGGTTGAGGAATCAGCCCCAGCATTTT
CASSGGLRNQPQHF
>NA|TRBJ2-1|TRBV10-2|once
TGCGCCAGCAGCCCATCTAGGAAATCCTACAATGAGCAGTTCTTC
CASSPSRKSYNEQFF
>TRBD1|TRBJ1-2|TRBV27|NA
TGTGCCAGCAGTTTGGGACAGGCGTATGGCTACACCTTC
CASSLGQAYGYTF
>NA|TRBJ1-5|TRBV19|NA
TGTGCCAGTAGTTCACAGGCTACCAATCAGCCCCAGCATTTT
CASSSQATNQPQHF
>TRBD1|TRBJ1-1|TRBV7-2|NA
TGTGCCAGCAGCATCAACAGGGGTGGGACTGAAGCTTTCTTT
CASSINRGGTEAFF
>TRBD2|TRBJ2-7|TRBV3-1/TRBV3-2|NA
TGTGCCAGCAGCCAAACTAGCGGGGGCCCCTACGAGCAGTACTTC
CASSQTSGGPYEQYF
>NA|TRBJ1-1|TRBV9|NA
TGTGCCAGCAGCGTAGACCCTGGGACTTCGGGGAGGGACACTGAAGCTTTCTTT
CASSVDPGTSGRDTEAFF
>NA|TRBJ1-2|TRBV7-8|once
TGTGCCAGCAGCTCCGGGGGGCAGCCCTATGGCTACACCTTC
CASSSGGQPYGYTF
>NA|TRBJ2-7|TRBV6-6|NA
TGTGCCAGCAGTTACGATGGGGGCGGATCGTACGAGCAGTACTTC
CASSYDGGGSYEQYF
>NA|TRBJ1-5|TRBV24-1|NA
TGTGCCACCAGTGGGACAGTCAATCAGCCCCAGCATTTT
CATSGTVNQPQHF
>TRBD1|TRBJ2-5|TRBV2|once
TGTGCCAGCAGGGGACAGCCCCAAGAGACCCAGTACTTC
CASRGQPQETQYF
>TRBD1|TRBJ2-7|TRBV27|NA
TGTGCCAGCAGACGGACAGGATCCTACGAGCAGTACTTC
CASRRTGSYEQYF
>NA|TRBJ2-1|TRBV7-9|large
TGTGCCAGCAGCTTTAACGCGGGTCAGGCATCGGAGCAGTTCTTC
CASSFNAGQASEQFF
>NA|TRBJ1-1|TRBV25-1|NA
TGTGCCAGTTCGTATTTAACTGAAGCTTTCTTT
CASSYLTEAFF
>TRBD1|TRBJ1-1|TRBV2|NA
TGTGCCAGCAGTGGGACAGGGCCGGGCACTGAAGCTTTCTTT
CASSGTGPGTEAFF